One and the same sample provided the 28 T cell receptor beta chains below, sequenced in a study of shared clonotypes between healthy human individuals (dated by TCRdb to 2020 to 2021). Libraries came from the immunoSEQ multiplex PCR assay. TCRdb re-hosts the immuneACCESS table, in-frame sequences only. Its copies lack some clones; in the studies checked, an unresolved V gene accounts for under half of them, and the cause for the rest is not known. Here the sample has some 490,000 clones; more than 75% occur a single time. The top ten clonotypes cover approximately 12% of the sample. The sample taken for sequencing was PBMCs. Every receptor here comes from a woman aged 35 to 49 in good health. Some clones in this sample may be carry-over from other donors' samples.

V gene TRBV5-1 combines with J gene TRBJ1-2, with D uncertain. The length of the CDR3 is 12 residues. The V end lost 1 base, the J end lost 5 bases, and 6 bases lay between the germline ends. The germline gives CDR1 SGHRS, CDR2 YFSETQ. CDR3 coding DNA: TGCGCCAGCAGCTTGATTGGGTATGGCTACACCTTC. It codes for CASSLIGYGYTF.

Details on this clone: Being one base from a much bigger clone, this may be a read error. Other DNA sequences in the same sample also yield this CDR3. The chain is built from TRBV5-1 and TRBJ2-5; D gene uncertain. CDR1 SGHRS and CDR2 YFSETQ come from the germline V gene. V was clipped by 0 bases and J by 5 bases, with 2 bases between them. CDR3 length: 11 residues. The CDR3 DNA is TGCGCCAGCAGCTTGGAGGAGACCCAGTACTTC. Translation gives CASSLEETQYF.

The chain employs TRBV11-1 and TRBJ2-7; TRBD2 is a possible D gene (5 bases). V lost 1 base, J lost 3 bases, and 13 bases lay in between. The germline CDR1 and CDR2 sequences are SGHAT and FQDESV (reference sequence). The CDR3 has 15 amino acids. The CDR3 bases are TGTGCCAGCAGCTTAGGGCAGGAGGCAGGCTACGAGCAGTACTTC. This codes for CASSLGQEAGYEQYF. Together with reference TRBV11-1 and TRBJ2-7, the CDR3 gives the full variable domain: EAEVAQSPRYKITEKSQAVAFWCDPISGHATLYWYRQILGQGPELLVQFQDESVVDDSQLPKDRFSAERLKGVDSTLKIQPAELGDSAMYLCASSLGQEAGYEQYFGPGTRLTVT.

The chain employs TRBV25-1 and TRBJ2-3; 7 bases are a match to TRBD1. The junction had 9 bases not matched to a gene; V was cut back by 5 bases and J by 1 base. Germline loops: CDR1 MGHDK, CDR2 SYGVNS. The CDR3 is made up of 16 amino acids. In nucleotides, the CDR3 is TGTGCCAGCAGTTCTCGACAGGGAAAAGGCACAGATACGCAGTATTTT. Amino acids: CASSSRQGKGTDTQYF.

V is TRBV29-1 and J is TRBJ1-2, with 10 positions matching TRBD1. The CDR3 consists of 14 residues. J lost 3 bases, V lost 4 bases, and 5 bases had no gene match. Germline V gene lookup returns CDR1 SQVTM and CDR2 ANQGSEA. For the CDR3, the DNA is TGCAGCGTTGGAGGGACAGGGGCGCACTATGGCTACACCTTC. Translation gives CSVGGTGAHYGYTF.

The chain employs TRBV18 and TRBJ2-7, with TRBD2 identical over 13 bases. Looked up from germline, CDR1 is KGHSH and CDR2 is LQKENI. The CDR3 is 15 residues long. V gave up 3 bases and J gave up 5 bases; unmatched junction bases: 4. The CDR3 sequence is CASSPRTSGSHEQYF. In DNA form, the CDR3 reads TGTGCCAGCTCACCCCGGACTAGCGGGAGCCACGAGCAGTACTTC.

This clone appeared a few times. The rearrangement uses TRBV5-1 and TRBJ1-5; 7 nucleotides match TRBD1. Germline V lookup: CDR1 SGHRS, CDR2 YFSETQ. V trimming: 2 bases; J trimming: 3 bases; junction bases outside the gene matches: 5. CDR3 length equals 15 residues. The CDR3 here is CASSLAGGLNQPQHF. In nucleotides, the CDR3 is TGCGCCAGCAGCTTAGCAGGGGGACTCAATCAGCCCCAGCATTTT.

The count of this clone is one. The chain carries TRBV25-1 and TRBJ1-4, with a tentative D call TRBD1 (6 bases). CDR3 length equals 14 residues. V was trimmed by 1 base and J by 7 bases, leaving 10 bases between them. Germline-derived CDR1 and CDR2 are MGHDK and SYGVNS. CDR3 nucleotides: TGTGCCAGCAGTGAATGGGGGCAAGGTGAAAAACTGTTTTTT. This codes for CASSEWGQGEKLFF.

This clone was detected only once. This chain links TRBV5-1 with TRBJ2-3, with unresolved D. The CDR3 has 15 amino acids. Per germline, CDR1 SGHRS and CDR2 YFSETQ. The ends were cut back, 0 bases at V and 2 bases at J, with 10 bases in the middle. The CDR3 loop is CASSLVGRPTDTQYF. CDR3 sequence (DNA): TGCGCCAGCAGCTTGGTCGGGCGACCCACAGATACGCAGTATTTT.

With regard to this clone: A much larger clone is a single base away; this may be a read error. The chain has TRBV7-9 and TRBJ2-7; D is tentatively TRBD1 or TRBD2 (6 bases each). Trimming stripped 8 bases from V and 4 bases from J, with 12 bases between. The CDR3 covers 12 residues. In germline, CDR1 is SEHNR, CDR2 FQNEAQ (reference sequence). This chain's CDR3 is CASGRRGYEQYF. CDR3 sequence (DNA): TGTGCCAGCGGCCGGAGGGGGTACGAGCAGTACTTC. Full variable domain (missing parts from reference TRBV7-9 and TRBJ2-7): DTGVSQNPRHKITKRGQNVTFRCDPISEHNRLYWYRQTLGQGPEFLTYFQNEAQLEKSRLLSDRFSAERPKGSFSTLEIQRTEQGDSAMYLCASGRRGYEQYFGPGTRLTVT.

Note on this clone: The same CDR3 also results from other DNA sequences found in this sample. V usage is TRBV5-1 and J usage is TRBJ1-2; D unclear. Trimming shortened V by 0 bases and J by 4 bases, and 7 bases separated the two germline ends. The CDR3 covers 13 residues. Germline lookup yields CDR1 SGHRS and CDR2 YFSETQ. CDR3 sequence reads: CASSLDSGYGYTF. Written as DNA, the CDR3 is TGCGCCAGCAGCTTGGACTCGGGCTATGGCTACACCTTC.

The chain uses TRBV5-1 and TRBJ2-7, with D uncertain. The V end lost 0 bases, the J end lost 4 bases, and 8 bases lay between the germline ends. This CDR3 region has 13 residues. The V gene's germline CDR1 is SGHRS and CDR2 YFSETQ. The CDR3 DNA sequence: TGCGCCAGCAGCTTGGTTTCGGGTTACGAGCAGTACTTC. This codes for CASSLVSGYEQYF.

This chain connects TRBV19 to TRBJ1-5, with D tentatively TRBD1 (5 bases). V was cut by 1 base and J by 9 bases, with 10 bases left in between. The CDR3 covers 13 residues. Germline loops: CDR1 LNHDA, CDR2 SQIVND (reference sequence). The CDR3 DNA sequence: TGTGCCAGTAGTATAGGCCCAGGGCGGCCCCAGCATTTT. Encoded protein: CASSIGPGRPQHF.

This clone was picked up a small number of times. V usage is TRBV19 and J usage is TRBJ2-7, with 9 bases aligning to TRBD1. The V and J ends lost 5 bases and 5 bases, in that order; junction bases with no gene match: 7. Germline values: CDR1 LNHDA, CDR2 SQIVND (reference sequence). This CDR3 is 14 amino acids long. In DNA form, the CDR3 reads TGTGCCAGTAGTCTGGGACAGGGCGGCGACGAGCAGTACTTC. Translated, it gives CASSLGQGGDEQYF. Full variable domain (missing parts from reference TRBV19 and TRBJ2-7): DGGITQSPKYLFRKEGQNVTLSCEQNLNHDAMYWYRQDPGQGLRLIYYSQIVNDFQKGDIAEGYSVSREKKESFPLTVTSAQKNPTAFYLCASSLGQGGDEQYFGPGTRLTVT.

This sequence joins TRBV7-2 and TRBJ2-7; possibly TRBD2 for D (6 bases). Germline-derived CDR1 and CDR2 are SGHTA and FQGNSA. Trimming took 7 bases from V and 0 from J, leaving 13 bases between them. This CDR3 comprises 14 residues. CDR3 bases: TGTGCCAGCACTCCGGCAGCGGGCTCCTACGAGCAGTACTTC. It translates to CASTPAAGSYEQYF.

The count of this clone is one. DNA for the CDR3: TGTGCCAGCAGCTTAGTTCGGCTAGCGGGAGGATTCTACAATGAGCAGTTCTTC. Its protein is CASSLVRLAGGFYNEQFF. The genes are TRBV7-9 and TRBJ2-1; 11 nucleotides agree with TRBD2. CDR3 size: 18 residues. The germline V gene has CDR1 SEHNR and CDR2 FQNEAQ (reference sequence). V shed 1 base, J shed 3 bases, and the junction held 8 bases outside the gene matches. The variable domain in full, completed from reference TRBV7-9 and TRBJ2-1, reads DTGVSQNPRHKITKRGQNVTFRCDPISEHNRLYWYRQTLGQGPEFLTYFQNEAQLEKSRLLSDRFSAERPKGSFSTLEIQRTEQGDSAMYLCASSLVRLAGGFYNEQFFGPGTRLTVL.

The V call is TRBV7-9, the J call TRBJ2-5; 7 bases match TRBD2. CDR3 length equals 16 residues. V shed 6 bases, J shed 2 bases, and the junction held 12 bases outside the gene matches. CDR1 is SEHNR and CDR2 is FQNEAQ in the germline V gene (reference sequence). CDR3 DNA sequence: TGTGCCAGCAGTGGGGTGGCCGGGACTAATCAAGAGACCCAGTACTTC. It translates to CASSGVAGTNQETQYF.

This sequence joins TRBV5-4 and TRBJ1-1; 9 nucleotides align to TRBD1. V dropped 2 bases and J dropped 5; count of bases not matched to a gene: 7. Germline values: CDR1 SGHNT, CDR2 YYREEE (reference sequence). This CDR3 has 15 residues. The CDR3 protein is CASSLLQGAGTEAFF. The CDR3 nucleotides read TGTGCCAGCAGCTTATTACAGGGGGCTGGGACTGAAGCTTTCTTT. The whole variable domain, filled in from reference TRBV5-4 and TRBJ1-1, reads ETGVTQSPTHLIKTRGQQVTLRCSSQSGHNTVSWYQQALGQGPQFIFQYYREEENGRGNFPPRFSGLQFPNYSSELNVNALELDDSALYLCASSLLQGAGTEAFFGQGTRLTVV.

The chain joins TRBV7-8 to TRBJ2-7, with unresolved D. In germline, CDR1 is SGHVS, CDR2 FQNEAQ. The CDR3 runs 12 residues. The germline V and J ends were trimmed by 0 bases and 4 bases, with 4 bases remaining between them. The CDR3, as DNA: TGTGCCAGCAGCTTAGCAGCATACGAGCAGTACTTC. The encoded protein is CASSLAAYEQYF.

This chain uses TRBV11-2 with TRBJ2-7, with 13 positions matching TRBD2. Germline assignment: CDR1 SGHAT and CDR2 FQNNGV. This CDR3 spans 15 amino acids. Trimming at V came to 5 bases and at J to 6 bases, leaving 7 bases not matched to a gene. The CDR3 nucleotides are TGTGCCAGCAGCCCCGGACTAGCGGGAGTCGGCGAGCAGTACTTC. Translated: CASSPGLAGVGEQYF.

The chain uses TRBV30 and TRBJ1-3, with D perhaps TRBD1 (5 bases). This CDR3 has 16 residues. V was trimmed by 0 bases and J by 4 bases, leaving 16 bases between them. CDR1 and CDR2 (germline): GTSNPN, SVGIG (reference sequence). In nucleotides, the CDR3 is TGTGCCTGGAGTGTATCGGGGGTCGGGAACGGAAACACCATATATTTT. Amino acids: CAWSVSGVGNGNTIYF.

This rearrangement joins TRBV21-1 to TRBJ2-2; the table's D call, TRBD2, was not checked against the DNA. TRBV21-1 is termed a pseudogene. The CDR3 covers 14 residues. The CDR3 nucleotides read TGTGCCAGGCCCTACCGGGAGAACACCGGGGAGCTGTTTTTT. Amino acids: CARPYRENTGELFF.

The J gene is TRBJ2-7, the V gene TRBV11-3; weak D call: TRBD1 (8 bases). Germline-derived CDR1 and CDR2 are SGHNT and YENEEA. This CDR3 is 15 amino acids long. Trimming removed 5 bases at V and 5 bases at J, with 19 bases between. CDR3 DNA: TGTGCCAGCAGCCAGGGGGCGGGGGCACTCCACGAGCAGTACTTC. Protein product: CASSQGAGALHEQYF. Using reference TRBV11-3 and TRBJ2-7 for the parts outside the CDR3, the full variable domain is EAGVVQSPRYKIIEKKQPVAFWCNPISGHNTLYWYLQNLGQGPELLIRYENEEAVDDSQLPKDRFSAERLKGVDSTLKIQPAELGDSAVYLCASSQGAGALHEQYFGPGTRLTVT.

This clone was recorded once. The rearrangement uses TRBV5-1 and TRBJ1-1; the D gene is possibly TRBD1 (6 bases). CDR3 size: 15 residues. Trimming removed 4 bases at V and 4 bases at J, with 17 bases between. CDR1 and CDR2 (germline): SGHRS, YFSETQ. CDR3 sequence (DNA): TGCGCCAGCAGCCTAGCCCCAGGGGTAGCCACTGAAGCTTTCTTT. It translates to CASSLAPGVATEAFF.

The chain carries TRBV28 and TRBJ2-1, with 11 bases fitting TRBD1. V was clipped by 4 bases and J by 7 bases; unmatched bases: 6. This CDR3 comprises 15 residues. The germline gives CDR1 MDHEN, CDR2 SYDVKM. This chain's CDR3 is CASSSPGQGGNEQFF. The DNA of the CDR3 is TGTGCCAGCAGTTCTCCGGGACAGGGGGGAAATGAGCAGTTCTTC.

This chain uses TRBV10-3 with TRBJ2-1; the D is unclear. CDR3 length equals 13 residues. The V gene lost 3 bases and the J gene lost 13 bases, with 16 bases spanning the gap. From germline, CDR1 is ENHRY and CDR2 SYGVKD. As DNA, the CDR3 is TGTGCCATCAGTGAAGGTCAGGAGACATTCCAGTTCTTC. The encoded protein is CAISEGQETFQFF.

V usage is TRBV4-1 and J usage is TRBJ2-7; the D gene is possibly TRBD2 (5 bases). V was trimmed by 0 bases and J by 7 bases, leaving 16 bases between them. In germline, CDR1 is MGHRA, CDR2 YSYEKL. The length of the CDR3 is 15 residues. The CDR3 DNA sequence: TGCGCCAGCAGCCAAGATGCACGGACTCCCTGGGAGCAGTACTTC. Protein sequence: CASSQDARTPWEQYF.

The rearrangement uses TRBV4-1 and TRBJ2-1; D may be TRBD2 (6 bases). The CDR3 length is 18 residues. From germline, CDR1 is MGHRA and CDR2 YSYEKL. The V gene lost 3 bases and the J gene lost 2 bases, with 20 bases spanning the gap. CDR3 residues: CASSHVLGSGRPYNEQFF. CDR3 nucleotide sequence: TGCGCCAGCAGCCACGTTTTGGGCAGCGGGCGCCCCTACAATGAGCAGTTCTTC.